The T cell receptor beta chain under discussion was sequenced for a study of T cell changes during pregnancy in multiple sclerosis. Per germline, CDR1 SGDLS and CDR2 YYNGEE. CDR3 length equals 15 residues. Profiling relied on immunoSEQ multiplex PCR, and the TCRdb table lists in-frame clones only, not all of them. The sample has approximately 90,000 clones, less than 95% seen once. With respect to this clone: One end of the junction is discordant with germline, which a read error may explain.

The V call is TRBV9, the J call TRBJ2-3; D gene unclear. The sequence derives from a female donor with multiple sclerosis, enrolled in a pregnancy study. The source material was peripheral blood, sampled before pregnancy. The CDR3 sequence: CASSASMKSKDTQYF. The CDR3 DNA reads TGTGCCAGCAGCGCCTCGATGAAGAGCAAAGATACGCAGTATTTT.